This TCR beta chain was obtained from a study of T cell responses to AZD1222 COVID-19 vaccine. General study findings and limits: There were mostly white British donors and more females than males, and clonal diversity was possibly underestimated.

Repertoires were generated with immunoSEQ multiplex PCR, while TCRdb's copy carries only in-frame clones and drops some. The sample lists around 91,000 clones; approximately 90% were seen once. For this clone: As yet, its antigen is unknown.

Germline V gene lookup returns CDR1 MGHDK and CDR2 SYGVNS. This CDR3 contains 13 residues. Between the trimmed V and J ends, which lost 8 bases and 1 base, there was a span of 10 bases. The V gene is TRBV25-1, the J gene TRBJ2-3; maybe TRBD1 (6 bases). This receptor was obtained from an adult in good health. This specimen consisted of peripheral blood, obtained on day 0 of AZD1222 vaccination. CDR3 sequence reads: CASLQGGTDTQYF. In DNA, the CDR3 is TGTGCCAGCCTACAGGGTGGCACAGATACGCAGTATTTT. Filled out from reference TRBV25-1 and TRBJ2-3, the complete variable domain reads EADIYQTPRYLVIGTGKKITLECSQTMGHDKMYWYQQDPGMELHLIHYSYGVNSTEKGDLSSESTVSRIRTEHFPLTLESARPSHTSQYLCASLQGGTDTQYFGPGTRLTVL.